The next 26 T cell receptor beta chains were all read from a single sample in a study of control samples from healthy donors and cancer patients. TCRdb's copy holds only in-frame clones and misses some; the assay was immunoSEQ multiplex PCR. Counted here are approximately 94,000 clones, roughly nine tenths occurring once; the ten biggest clones make up around 0.92%. The sequenced material came from blood. The receptor source for this set is a woman between 25 and 40 years old in good health.

This clone was picked up a small number of times. The chain uses TRBV10-3 and TRBJ1-1; unclear D gene. This CDR3 comprises 14 residues. Germline CDR1 is ENHRY and CDR2 is SYGVKD. The V and J ends lost 0 bases and 1 base respectively, with 6 bases between them. CDR3 bases: TGTGCCATCAGTGAGTCCGGAGGGAACACTGAAGCTTTCTTT. Its protein is CAISESGGNTEAFF.

The chain joins TRBV11-3 to TRBJ1-3; D possibly corresponds to TRBD1 (6 bases). Trimming pared 5 bases from V and 9 bases from J, leaving 14 bases between. CDR1 and CDR2 from the germline V gene are SGHNT and YENEEA. The CDR3 has 13 amino acids. The CDR3: CASSHITGTTIYF. The CDR3 nucleotides are TGTGCCAGCAGCCACATTACAGGGACCACCATATATTTT.

The chain links TRBV6-2 or TRBV6-3 to TRBJ2-4, with 11 nucleotides matching TRBD2. CDR1 is MNHEY and CDR2 is SVGEGT in the germline V gene. V lost 5 bases, J lost 9 bases, and 9 bases stayed unmatched. CDR3 length: 15 amino acids. The CDR3 spells CASSGTSGGYSIQYF. The DNA for the CDR3 is TGTGCCAGCAGTGGGACTAGCGGCGGGTATTCCATTCAGTACTTC.

The chain uses TRBV5-5 and TRBJ1-1; no reliable D call. The CDR3 totals 14 residues. V lost 0 bases and J 3 bases, leaving 9 bases between the germline ends. CDR1 and CDR2 (germline): SGHKS, YYEKEE (reference sequence). DNA for the CDR3: TGTGCCAGCAGCTTGGCGGTACCCGACACTGAAGCTTTCTTT. It translates to CASSLAVPDTEAFF.

The V and J genes are TRBV6-6 and TRBJ1-5; 8 nucleotides align to TRBD1. Losses at the gene ends were 6 bases for V and 2 bases for J; bases not matched to a gene: 6. The germline V gene encodes CDR1 MNHNY and CDR2 SVGAGI (reference sequence). The CDR3 totals 15 residues. The CDR3 here is CASRGQGAGNQPQHF. As DNA, the CDR3 is TGTGCCAGCAGAGGACAGGGAGCAGGCAATCAGCCCCAGCATTTT.

The chain employs TRBV29-1 and TRBJ2-3, with a possible D match to TRBD2 (7 bases). The germline V gene has CDR1 SQVTM and CDR2 ANQGSEA. There are 18 residues in the CDR3. Trimming removed 7 bases at V and 5 bases at J, with 31 bases between. The CDR3 DNA sequence: TGCAGCGCTTCCCTGATCCGAAGAGGGGGGGTCAAGGGAGATACGCAGTATTTT. The encoded protein is CSASLIRRGGVKGDTQYF.

This rearrangement joins TRBV5-1 to TRBJ2-3, with 8 bases that match TRBD2. Looked up from germline, CDR1 is SGHRS and CDR2 is YFSETQ. V shed 3 bases, J shed 8 bases, and the junction held 5 bases outside the gene matches. This CDR3 spans 13 amino acids. CDR3 DNA: TGCGCCAGCAGCTCGCGGGGGGCCACTACGCAGTATTTT. Amino acids: CASSSRGATTQYF. Full variable domain (rest looked up from reference TRBV5-1 and TRBJ2-3): KAGVTQTPRYLIKTRGQQVTLSCSPISGHRSVSWYQQTPGQGLQFLFEYFSETQRNKGNFPGRFSGRQFSNSRSEMNVSTLELGDSALYLCASSSRGATTQYFGPGTRLTVL.

V and J are TRBV4-1 and TRBJ1-1, with D unclear. CDR1 and CDR2 (germline): MGHRA, YSYEKL. V gave up 1 base and J gave up 2 bases, with 5 bases separating them. CDR3 length: 13 residues. The CDR3 protein is CASSQGGNTEAFF. In DNA form, the CDR3 reads TGCGCCAGCAGCCAAGGGGGAAACACTGAAGCTTTCTTT.

V is TRBV10-3 and J is TRBJ2-5, with D possibly called TRBD1 or TRBD2 (5 bases each). V lost 8 bases to trimming and J lost 1 base, with 14 bases between them. The CDR3 length is 14 residues. Germline CDR1 is ENHRY and CDR2 is SYGVKD. The CDR3 here is CAIGTVGFQETQYF. CDR3 nucleotide sequence: TGTGCCATCGGGACGGTGGGGTTCCAAGAGACCCAGTACTTC.

V is TRBV30 and J is TRBJ1-2; D not resolved. Germline CDR1 is GTSNPN and CDR2 is SVGIG (reference sequence). Trimming shortened V by 3 bases and J by 3 bases, and 14 bases separated the two germline ends. CDR3 length: 14 amino acids. The DNA for the CDR3 is TGTGCCTGGAGGACCCGAAACACCTACTATGGCTACACCTTC. Translating gives CAWRTRNTYYGYTF.

The V gene is TRBV11-2, the J gene TRBJ1-5; D ambiguous. With 1 base removed from V and 1 base from J, the gap between germline ends came to 5 bases. CDR3 size: 14 residues. Germline CDR1 is SGHAT and CDR2 is FQNNGV. Written as DNA, the CDR3 is TGTGCCAGCAGCTTAGGGTACAGCAATCAGCCCCAGCATTTT. It specifies CASSLGYSNQPQHF.

This rearrangement joins TRBV11-2 to TRBJ1-2, with 7 bases lining up with TRBD1. The germline gives CDR1 SGHAT, CDR2 FQNNGV. V was pared by 3 bases and J by 5 bases, with 3 bases of the junction left unmatched. The CDR3 is 13 amino acids. The CDR3 sequence: CASSLRQGYGYTF. The CDR3 coding sequence is TGTGCCAGCAGCTTGAGACAGGGATATGGCTACACCTTC.

The chain employs TRBV4-2 and TRBJ2-1; D is unresolved. Looked up from germline, CDR1 is LGHNA and CDR2 is YNFKEQ. Trimming cost V 4 bases and J 0 bases, with 10 bases left between them. This CDR3 has 15 amino acids. The CDR3 DNA reads as TGTGCCAGCAGCCCCAGCACCATCTCCTACAATGAGCAGTTCTTC. This gives the protein CASSPSTISYNEQFF.

The chain employs TRBV5-6 and TRBJ1-2, with TRBD1 matching over 7 bases. This CDR3 is 13 amino acids long. After removal of 4 bases from V and 8 bases from J, the junction contained 8 bases not matched to a gene. The germline V gene encodes CDR1 SGHDT and CDR2 YYEEEE. The chain's CDR3 is CASSADRDGGYTF. The CDR3, as DNA: TGTGCCAGCAGCGCCGACAGGGACGGGGGCTACACCTTC.

The chain combines TRBV19 with TRBJ1-1; D remains ambiguous. CDR3 size: 16 residues. V was shortened by 2 bases and J by 1 base, with 14 bases between the two germline ends. CDR1 is LNHDA, CDR2 SQIVND, per germline (reference sequence). The CDR3 region is CASSILKGRGNTEAFF. For the CDR3, the DNA is TGTGCCAGTAGTATACTTAAGGGCCGGGGGAACACTGAAGCTTTCTTT.

This clone has only a few counts. The V and J genes are TRBV4-2 and TRBJ2-1; possible D gene TRBD2, 6 bases. CDR1 is LGHNA and CDR2 is YNFKEQ in the germline V gene. The CDR3 totals 14 residues. V dropped 0 bases and J dropped 15 bases, with 18 bases sitting between them. The chain's CDR3 is CASSQERETSSSFF. The CDR3 coding sequence is TGTGCCAGCAGCCAAGAAAGGGAGACTAGTAGTTCGTTCTTC.

The chain has TRBV30 and TRBJ1-1; 7 nucleotides line up with TRBD1. Germline CDR1 reads GTSNPN; CDR2 reads SVGIG (reference sequence). The trim removed 1 base at V and 4 bases at J, leaving 6 bases unmatched. The CDR3 has 14 amino acids. CDR3 residues: CAWSGGRGVTEAFF. The DNA of the CDR3 is TGTGCCTGGAGTGGGGGCAGGGGGGTCACTGAAGCTTTCTTT.

The rearrangement links TRBV19 to TRBJ1-2; maybe TRBD1 (6 bases). Germline V lookup: CDR1 LNHDA, CDR2 SQIVND (reference sequence). The CDR3 spans 15 residues. The ends were cut back, 7 bases at V and 4 bases at J, with 19 bases in the middle. The CDR3 spells CASKSSGQSLYGYTF. CDR3 sequence (DNA): TGTGCCAGTAAATCATCCGGACAGTCCCTCTATGGCTACACCTTC.

The rearrangement links TRBV7-2 to TRBJ2-5; possible D gene TRBD1, 6 bases. CDR1 and CDR2 from the germline V gene are SGHTA and FQGNSA. Trimming removed 5 bases at V and 5 bases at J, with 18 bases between. This CDR3 has 15 residues. CDR3 in amino acids: CASSQGLQVEETQYF. The CDR3 coding sequence is TGTGCCAGCAGCCAGGGGCTCCAGGTGGAGGAGACCCAGTACTTC. Filled out from reference TRBV7-2 and TRBJ2-5, the complete variable domain reads GAGVSQSPSNKVTEKGKDVELRCDPISGHTALYWYRQSLGQGLEFLIYFQGNSAPDKSGLPSDRFSAERTGGSVSTLTIQRTQQEDSAVYLCASSQGLQVEETQYFGPGTRLLVL.

The chain combines TRBV5-4 with TRBJ1-4; D call uncertain. The CDR3 covers 16 residues. V was pared by 2 bases and J by 0 bases, with 11 bases between. Germline CDR1 reads SGHNT; CDR2 reads YYREEE (reference sequence). This CDR3 is CASSLTPDATNEKLFF. For the CDR3, the DNA is TGTGCCAGCAGCTTAACCCCCGATGCAACTAATGAAAAACTGTTTTTT. Supplemented by reference TRBV5-4 and TRBJ1-4, the full variable domain reads ETGVTQSPTHLIKTRGQQVTLRCSSQSGHNTVSWYQQALGQGPQFIFQYYREEENGRGNFPPRFSGLQFPNYSSELNVNALELDDSALYLCASSLTPDATNEKLFFGSGTQLSVL.

This sequence joins TRBV27 and TRBJ1-1; the D is unclear. The germline gives CDR1 MNHEY, CDR2 SMNVEV (reference sequence). The CDR3 contains 15 residues. V lost 3 bases and J 0 bases, leaving 11 bases between the germline ends. CDR3 sequence (DNA): TGTGCCAGCAGTTTGGTGGGAAGTATGAACACTGAAGCTTTCTTT. This translates into CASSLVGSMNTEAFF.

This clone has a single count. The chain employs TRBV4-2 and TRBJ1-2; perhaps TRBD1 as D (5 bases). This CDR3 contains 14 residues. V was cut by 1 base and J by 8 bases, with 14 bases left in between. Per the germline V gene, CDR1 is LGHNA and CDR2 is YNFKEQ. In DNA form, the CDR3 reads TGTGCCAGCAGCCAAGTGGTAGGGGCGGAAGGCTACACCTTC. Its translation is CASSQVVGAEGYTF.

CDR3 DNA: TGTGCCAGCAGTTTCGGACAGCAGACCTACTATGGCTACACCTTC. Protein product: CASSFGQQTYYGYTF. The chain recombines TRBV27 with TRBJ1-2; tentatively, D is TRBD1 (6 bases). Between the trimmed V and J ends, which lost 3 bases and 3 bases, there was a span of 14 bases. CDR1 and CDR2 from the germline V gene are MNHEY and SMNVEV (reference sequence). This CDR3 region has 15 residues.

The V and J genes are TRBV7-2 and TRBJ1-1, with 7 positions matching TRBD1. J gave up 5 bases and V 1 base, and 4 bases lay outside the gene matches. The CDR3 has 14 amino acids. CDR1 and CDR2 (germline): SGHTA, FQGNSA. CDR3 residues: CASSLEQGMTEAFF. CDR3 bases: TGTGCCAGCAGCTTAGAACAGGGGATGACTGAAGCTTTCTTT.

CDR3 nucleotide sequence: TGCGCCAGCAGCACTACCTACGGGGGTCAGCCCCAGCATTTT. Translated, it gives CASSTTYGGQPQHF. The chain links TRBV5-1 to TRBJ1-5, with D tentatively TRBD1 (5 bases). The CDR3 covers 14 residues. Germline CDR1 SGHRS, CDR2 YFSETQ. V lost 4 bases and J lost 6, with 14 bases in between.

The table lists this clone with a count of one. The chain has TRBV3-1 (or the pseudogene TRBV3-2) and TRBJ2-1; D is ambiguous. This CDR3 contains 15 residues. Germline loops: CDR1 LGHDT, CDR2 YNNKEL (reference sequence). V lost 1 base and J lost 4, with 11 bases in between. CDR3 sequence (DNA): TGTGCCAGCAGCCAAGGTGTCAGTGCGTACAATGAGCAGTTCTTC. Protein product: CASSQGVSAYNEQFF.